This entry is about one T cell receptor beta chain. It lacks a known antigen. Base qualities are not recorded, but no much larger clone differs from it by a single base. This record belongs to a study of CD8 T cells in Susac syndrome (dated by TCRdb to between 2018 and 2020). About the study as a whole: The study used repertoire sequencing to test whether antigen drove CD8+ T cell activation and differentiation in Susac syndrome. The study compared CD8+ T cell repertoire clonality among about a dozen healthy donors, some 14 Susac syndrome patients and roughly 16 multiple sclerosis patients. The paper as a whole reports these results and caveats: The study acknowledged that relatively few individuals were included in the TCR sequencing and HLA analysis.

The CDR3 holds 16 amino acids from the cysteine to the phenylalanine. Only the CDR3 region is kept as DNA, spanning 48 bases read in frame from base 1. The germline V gene (reference sequence) yields DFQATT for CDR1 and SNEGSKA for CDR2. Unmatched junction bases come to 8, with V trimmed by 4 bases and J by 3 bases. RNA was extracted with the RNeasy kit and 0.5 to 1 ug was reverse transcribed using random hexamers. The immunoSEQ multiplex PCR assay, covering 54 Vbeta and 13 Jbeta segments, was used to amplify TCR beta CDR3 regions. To correct PCR amplification bias, a synthetic template baseline was used for both primer optimization and computational correction. The paper's processing steps were these. Only productive sequences were kept, with reads annotated to V, D and J genes according to IMGT and analyzed in immunoSEQ Analyzer. Clonality was computed as one minus Shannon entropy normalized by log2 of the number of productive unique sequences. For each patient and control, public and private clones were evaluated among the 100 most prevalent clones. Susac-specific clones were defined as absent from healthy and MS cohorts, some 1,000 published viral clones and other ImmuneACCESS disease sequences. Using fastp at Q25 and MiXCR, TCRdb reprocessed the public reads and kept productive beta chains. Entries are consolidated by CDR3 protein sequence, retaining the most common genes and DNA. TCRdb assigned the V and J calls; the authors' analysis was not used. The sample table holds 250,000 to 300,000 distinct CDR3 sequences, of which about 89% were seen once. The ten most abundant clones make up 0.18% of the sample.

Peripheral blood CD8+ and CD4+ T cells from healthy donors, Susac syndrome patients and multiple sclerosis patients were profiled using high-throughput TCR beta sequencing. The multiple sclerosis controls were treatment-naive patients whose relapsing-remitting disease, either stable or active, fulfilled the revised McDonald criteria. Bulk CD8+ and CD4+ T cells were purified by magnetic negative isolation, whereas CD8+ TEMRA cells were enriched by FACS. Blood was drawn into EDTA tubes, processed within 24 hours, and PBMCs were isolated by density gradient centrifugation. PBMCs intended for TCR sequencing were frozen in liquid nitrogen and were later thawed in a 37 degrees C water bath. The sorted or isolated CD4+, CD8+ and CD8+ TEMRA cells had a purity of 90% or higher.

Sequencing was performed on CD8+ T cells from PBMCs. Here the chain combines TRBV20-1 and TRBJ2-1, and TRBD2 matches 11 of the central bases. The receptor comes from a human donor with multiple sclerosis. The CDR3 reads CSAITPGTSGYNEQFF. The nucleotide sequence is given as TGCAGTGCTATCACCCCCGGGACTAGCGGCTACAATGAGCAGTTCTTC.